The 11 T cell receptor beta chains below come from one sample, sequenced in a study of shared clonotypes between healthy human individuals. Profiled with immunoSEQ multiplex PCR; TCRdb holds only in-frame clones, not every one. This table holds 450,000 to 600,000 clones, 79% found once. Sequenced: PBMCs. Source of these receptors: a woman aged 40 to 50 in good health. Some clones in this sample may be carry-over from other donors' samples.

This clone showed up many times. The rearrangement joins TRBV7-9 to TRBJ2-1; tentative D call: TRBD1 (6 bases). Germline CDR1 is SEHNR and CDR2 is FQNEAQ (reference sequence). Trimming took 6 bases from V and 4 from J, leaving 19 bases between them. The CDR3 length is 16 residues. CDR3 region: CASSPWTATQYNEQFF. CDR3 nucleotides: TGTGCCAGCAGTCCCTGGACAGCGACGCAGTACAATGAGCAGTTCTTC.

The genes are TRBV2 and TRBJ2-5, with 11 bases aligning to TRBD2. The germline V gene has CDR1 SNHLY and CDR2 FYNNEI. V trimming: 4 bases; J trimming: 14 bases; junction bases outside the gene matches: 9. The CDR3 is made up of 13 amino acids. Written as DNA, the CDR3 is TGTGCCAGCAGTGTGTTAGCGGGAGGGCGCACTTACTTC. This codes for CASSVLAGGRTYF.

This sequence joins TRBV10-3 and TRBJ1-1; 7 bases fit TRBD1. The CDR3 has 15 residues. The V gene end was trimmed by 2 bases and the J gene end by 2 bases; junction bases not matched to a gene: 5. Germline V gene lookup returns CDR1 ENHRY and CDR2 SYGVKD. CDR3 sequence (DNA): TGTGCCATCAGTGAGGGCAGGGGGTCCAACACTGAAGCTTTCTTT. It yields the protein CAISEGRGSNTEAFF.

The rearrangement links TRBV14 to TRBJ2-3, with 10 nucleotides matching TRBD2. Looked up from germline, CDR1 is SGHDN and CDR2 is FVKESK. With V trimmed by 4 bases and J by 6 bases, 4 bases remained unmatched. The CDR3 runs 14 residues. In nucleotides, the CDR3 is TGTGCCAGCAGCCTCCAAGCGGGGGGGGATACGCAGTATTTT. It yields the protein CASSLQAGGDTQYF. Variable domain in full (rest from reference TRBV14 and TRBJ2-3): EAGVTQFPSHSVIEKGQTVTLRCDPISGHDNLYWYRRVMGKEIKFLLHFVKESKQDESGMPNNRFLAERTGGTYSTLKVQPAELEDSGVYFCASSLQAGGDTQYFGPGTRLTVL.

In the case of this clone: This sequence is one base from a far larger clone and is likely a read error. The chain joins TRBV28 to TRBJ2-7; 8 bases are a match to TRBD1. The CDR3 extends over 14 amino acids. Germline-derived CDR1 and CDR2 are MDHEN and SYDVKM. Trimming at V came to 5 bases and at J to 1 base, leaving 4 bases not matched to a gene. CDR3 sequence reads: CASSLRGRSYEQYF. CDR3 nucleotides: TGTGCCAGCAGTCTCAGGGGGCGATCCTACGAGCAGTACTTC.

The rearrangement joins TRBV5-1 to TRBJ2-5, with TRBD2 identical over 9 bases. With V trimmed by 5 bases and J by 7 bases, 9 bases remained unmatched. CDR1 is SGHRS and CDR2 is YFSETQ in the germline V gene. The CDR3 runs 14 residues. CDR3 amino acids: CASRWTSDQGTQYF. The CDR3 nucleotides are TGCGCCAGCAGGTGGACTAGCGACCAGGGGACCCAGTACTTC.

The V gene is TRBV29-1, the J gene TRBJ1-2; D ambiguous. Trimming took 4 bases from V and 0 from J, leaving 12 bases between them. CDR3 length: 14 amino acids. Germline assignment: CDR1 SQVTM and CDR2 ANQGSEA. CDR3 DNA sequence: TGCAGCGTTGCGGCACATAGATCTAACTATGGCTACACCTTC. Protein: CSVAAHRSNYGYTF.

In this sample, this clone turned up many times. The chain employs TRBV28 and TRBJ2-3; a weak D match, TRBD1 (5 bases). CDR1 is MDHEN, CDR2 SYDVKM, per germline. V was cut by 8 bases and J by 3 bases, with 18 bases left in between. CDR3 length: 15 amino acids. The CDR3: CASAGPYRLTDTQYF. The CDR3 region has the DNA TGTGCCAGCGCAGGGCCGTACCGATTAACAGATACGCAGTATTTT.

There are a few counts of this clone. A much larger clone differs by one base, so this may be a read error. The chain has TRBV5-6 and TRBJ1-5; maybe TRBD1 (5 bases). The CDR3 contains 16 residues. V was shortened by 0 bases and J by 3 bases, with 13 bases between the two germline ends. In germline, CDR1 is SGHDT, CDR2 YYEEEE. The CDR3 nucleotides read TGTGCCAGCAGCTTGGATGGGGGATCGGTCAATCAGCCCCAGCATTTT. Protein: CASSLDGGSVNQPQHF.

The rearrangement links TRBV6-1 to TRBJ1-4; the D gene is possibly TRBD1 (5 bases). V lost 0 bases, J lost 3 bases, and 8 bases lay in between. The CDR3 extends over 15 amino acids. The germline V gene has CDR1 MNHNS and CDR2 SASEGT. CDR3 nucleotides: TGTGCCAGCAGTGAAGCGGGGGGGTCTAATGAAAAACTGTTTTTT. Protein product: CASSEAGGSNEKLFF.

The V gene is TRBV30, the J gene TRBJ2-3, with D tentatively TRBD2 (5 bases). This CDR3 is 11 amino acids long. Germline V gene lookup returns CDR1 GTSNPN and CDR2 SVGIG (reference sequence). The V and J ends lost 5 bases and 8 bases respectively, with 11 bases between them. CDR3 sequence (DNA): TGTGCCTGGGCGGAAGGGAGTACGCAGTATTTT. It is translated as CAWAEGSTQYF.